The clone carrying this T cell receptor (beta chain) was detected only a few times. The antigen remains undetermined. The sample has other DNA sequences that encode this CDR3 too. In total, each donor contributed a single heparinised blood draw that averaged roughly 100 mL. These data originate in a study of beta chain features in type 1 diabetes. Study conclusions and caveats: Whatever favoring of shorter templates PCR might show would apply equally to patients and controls.

cDNA synthesis used the whole RNA isolate, giving expressed TCRB sequences. Repertoires were generated with immunoSEQ multiplex PCR, while TCRdb's copy carries only in-frame clones and drops some. Here the sample spans 850,000 to 900,000 clones, 17% being singletons. J was trimmed by 2 bases and V by 6 bases; bases with no gene match: 4. This CDR3 contains 14 residues. The germline V gene encodes CDR1 SNHLY and CDR2 FYNNEI. This receptor was identified in a woman between 18 and 29 years old in good health. The sequenced sample was naive CD4+ T cells from blood. The chain couples TRBV2 to TRBJ1-5; 7 bases fit TRBD1. The CDR3, as DNA: TGTGCCAGCAGCGACAGGGTGGGCAATCAGCCCCAGCATTTT. The encoded protein is CASSDRVGNQPQHF.